This T cell receptor beta chain was sequenced in a study of blood T cell repertoires in COVID-19. Study details: The United States, Italy and Spain supplied acute and convalescent COVID-19 samples. Sources were T cells, B-cell-depleted T cells, or PBMCs; the material itself was cDNA or gDNA.

As to this clone: The same CDR3 is also encoded by other DNA sequences in this sample.

CDR3 size: 13 residues. The trim removed 6 bases at V and 8 bases at J, leaving 8 bases unmatched. Original data processing: Scientists estimated how many nucleated cells there were by amplifying reference gene primers. The protocol was immunoSEQ multiplex PCR, while the TCRdb copy is restricted to in-frame clones and leaves out a portion. That table furnishes V, J and clone size, whereas the DNA furnished D and trimming. The sample has more than 150,000 clones; around 87% are singletons. Sequences were obtained from peripheral blood. The clonotype was recovered from a man aged 35-49 years with active or convalescent COVID-19. The rearrangement uses TRBV12-3 or TRBV12-4 and TRBJ1-2; 8 bases fit TRBD1. The DNA of the CDR3 is TGTGCCAGCAGCCGAGGACAGGGAGGAGGCTACACCTTC. It specifies CASSRGQGGGYTF.